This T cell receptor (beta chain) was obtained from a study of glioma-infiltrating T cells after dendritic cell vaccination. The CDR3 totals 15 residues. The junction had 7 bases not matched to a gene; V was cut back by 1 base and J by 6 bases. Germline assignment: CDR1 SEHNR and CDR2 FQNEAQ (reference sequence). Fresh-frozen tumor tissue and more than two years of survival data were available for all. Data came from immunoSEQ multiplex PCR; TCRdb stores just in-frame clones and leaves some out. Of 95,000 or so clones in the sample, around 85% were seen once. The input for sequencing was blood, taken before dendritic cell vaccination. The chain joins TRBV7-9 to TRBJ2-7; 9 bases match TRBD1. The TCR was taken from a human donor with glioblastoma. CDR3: CASSLGDRAFSEQYF. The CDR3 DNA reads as TGTGCCAGCAGCTTAGGGGACAGGGCATTCTCCGAGCAGTACTTC.